This T cell receptor (beta chain) was recorded in a study of shared clonotypes between healthy human individuals. The V end was cut by 0 bases, the J end by 4 bases, with 10 bases between. Germline assignment: CDR1 SGDLS and CDR2 YYNGEE. This CDR3 region has 14 residues. The assay was run at deep level. Every subset's genomic DNA went evenly onto several immunoSEQ plates. As processed by the authors: Junction-only sequences produced by ImmunoSEQ had no quality scores, so filtering differed. Sequencing was performed with immunoSEQ multiplex PCR; in TCRdb, only in-frame clones are kept and a portion is missing. The V and J calls and the clone size are those of that table, but D and trimming were determined from the DNA. Of about 2 million clones in the sample, 85% to 95% were seen once. Both subsets, CD45RA+ naive and CD45RA-negative memory, were split from the CD4+ cells.

The receptor was isolated from a man younger than 30 in good health. The chain is built from TRBV9 and TRBJ2-5; D call uncertain. Specimen: naive CD4+ T cells sorted from blood. Subset: CD45RA+ positively selected. CDR3 region: CASSVGVSAETQYF. As DNA, the CDR3 is TGTGCCAGCAGCGTAGGTGTATCGGCAGAGACCCAGTACTTC.